These 7 T cell receptor beta chains were all obtained from the same sample, sequenced in a study of blood T cells in healthy people across ages (dated by TCRdb to between 2015 and 2017). Libraries were constructed by 5' RACE. Sequenced using an Illumina HiSeq 2500. A second PCR of roughly 6 to 11 cycles was run with a J-beta primer mix and a sample-barcoded 5' primer. The public sequencing data were trimmed at Q25 with fastp and processed into clonotypes with MiXCR by TCRdb, which kept only in-frame beta chains. Entries are consolidated by CDR3 protein sequence, retaining the most common genes and DNA. Present in this sample are approximately 730,000 distinct CDR3 sequences, about 55% of which were seen just once. Approximately 40% of the sample goes to the ten largest clones. The sequenced sample was blood. The receptors stem from a man older than 75 in good health.

The gene calls are TRBV20-1 and TRBJ2-7, with TRBD1 matching 7 bases. This CDR3 is 13 amino acids long. Germline loops: CDR1 DFQATT, CDR2 SNEGSKA (reference sequence). V shed 6 bases and J 7 bases; nucleotides not matched to a gene: 12. CDR3 region: CSARPGQTLEQYF. CDR3 sequence (DNA): TGCAGTGCCCGACCGGGACAGACCTTGGAGCAGTACTTC.

This sequence joins TRBV20-1 and TRBJ2-5; TRBD1 agrees at 11 bases. With 5 bases clipped from V and 4 bases from J, the junction kept 6 bases outside the gene matches. The CDR3 runs to 14 residues. CDR1 and CDR2 from the germline V gene are DFQATT and SNEGSKA (reference sequence). The chain's CDR3 is CSAGGQGAGETQYF. The DNA for the CDR3 is TGCAGTGCTGGAGGACAGGGGGCTGGAGAGACCCAGTACTTC.

The V and J genes are TRBV12-3 or TRBV12-4 and TRBJ1-5; 8 nucleotides match TRBD1. The CDR3 is 13 amino acids. With V trimmed by 6 bases and J by 7 bases, 5 bases remained unmatched. The CDR3 spells CASSLQGEQPQHF. In nucleotides, the CDR3 is TGTGCCAGCAGCTTACAGGGGGAACAGCCCCAGCATTTT.

This clonotype was observed a few times. V gene TRBV5-1 combines with J gene TRBJ2-5; 7 nucleotides agree with TRBD1. The CDR3 length is 15 residues. The germline CDR1 and CDR2 sequences are SGHRS and YFSETQ. V dropped 5 bases and J dropped 3; count of bases not matched to a gene: 10. DNA for the CDR3: TGCGCCAGCAGTTACGGCCTGACAGGGAAAGAGACCCAGTACTTC. Translated, it gives CASSYGLTGKETQYF.

V usage is TRBV7-9 and J usage is TRBJ2-5, with D possibly TRBD1 on 5 matching bases. Looked up from germline, CDR1 is SEHNR and CDR2 is FQNEAQ (reference sequence). V shed 0 bases and J shed 7 bases, with 9 bases lying between them. The CDR3 is 13 residues long. The CDR3 sequence: CASSLAGAGTQYF. Here the CDR3 DNA reads TGTGCCAGCAGCTTAGCAGGGGCTGGGACCCAGTACTTC.

This chain connects TRBV11-2 to TRBJ2-7; 12 bases are shared with TRBD2. The CDR3 loop spans 15 amino acids. CDR1 and CDR2 from the germline V gene are SGHAT and FQNNGV. V lost 7 bases and J lost 1; bases outside the gene matches: 5. The CDR3 region is CASTRTSGDSYEQYF. The CDR3, as DNA: TGTGCCAGCACCCGGACTAGCGGGGATTCCTACGAGCAGTACTTC.

This clonotype was seen more than once but under ten times. The chain carries TRBV5-1 and TRBJ2-5; 8 nucleotides match TRBD2. This CDR3 has 16 residues. Germline V gives CDR1 SGHRS, CDR2 YFSETQ. V lost 3 bases, J lost 4 bases, and 11 bases stayed unmatched. The DNA for the CDR3 is TGCGCCAGCAGCTCTGGGCGAGCGGGAGACGGAGAGACCCAGTACTTC. As protein: CASSSGRAGDGETQYF. Combining the CDR3 with reference TRBV5-1 and TRBJ2-5 gives the whole variable domain KAGVTQTPRYLIKTRGQQVTLSCSPISGHRSVSWYQQTPGQGLQFLFEYFSETQRNKGNFPGRFSGRQFSNSRSEMNVSTLELGDSALYLCASSSGRAGDGETQYFGPGTRLLVL.